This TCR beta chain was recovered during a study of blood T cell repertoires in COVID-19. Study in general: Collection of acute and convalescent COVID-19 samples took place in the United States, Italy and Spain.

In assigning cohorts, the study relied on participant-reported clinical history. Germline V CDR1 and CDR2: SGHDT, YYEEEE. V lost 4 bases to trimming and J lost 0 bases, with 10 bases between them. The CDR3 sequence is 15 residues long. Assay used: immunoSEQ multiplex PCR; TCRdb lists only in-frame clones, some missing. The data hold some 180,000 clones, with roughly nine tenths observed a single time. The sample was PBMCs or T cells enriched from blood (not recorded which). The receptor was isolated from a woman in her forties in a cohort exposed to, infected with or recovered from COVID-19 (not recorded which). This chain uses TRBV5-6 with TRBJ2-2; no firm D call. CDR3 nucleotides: TGTGCCAGCAGCAGCTACAGCTCGAACACCGGGGAGCTGTTTTTT. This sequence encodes CASSSYSSNTGELFF.